A few counts support the clone carrying this TCR beta chain. Its specificity is unknown. This sample was taken from a study of early T cells in non-severe SARS-CoV-2 infection. Study overall: The sequenced material was bulk RNA from unsorted whole blood, and its chains were unpaired.

Study-wide points: Comparison of clonotypes with VDJdb favored anti-spike CD8 responses while missing private and CD4 specificities.

Germline V CDR1 and CDR2: DFQATT, SNEGSKA (reference sequence). CDR3 length: 12 residues. The V end lost 7 bases, the J end lost 4 bases, and 13 bases lay between the germline ends. Individual cDNA molecules each received unique molecular identifiers attached to them. TCRdb analysed the 5' RACE reads with MiXCR anew, one entry per CDR3 protein. The repertoire has about 100,000 distinct CDR3 sequences, around 13% of them found once; the top ten carry about 6%. Sequencing was performed on whole blood. The source of this sequence is an adult who was a healthcare worker with PCR-confirmed SARS-CoV-2 infection or an uninfected control (not recorded which). The chain recombines TRBV20-1 with TRBJ1-2; D uncertain. The CDR3 region has the DNA TGCAGTGATAAGGTGTCAGCCTATGGCTACACCTTC. It specifies CSDKVSAYGYTF.